This T cell receptor (beta chain) was sequenced during a study of tumor and adjacent non-tumor tissue in lung cancer. Study details: There were around eleven adenocarcinoma, a couple of squamous cell carcinoma and 1 small cell lung cancer cases.

Study-level results: Shorter survival was associated with higher TCR diversity in tumors.

CDR1 is SGHNT and CDR2 is YENEEA in the germline V gene. The CDR3 totals 15 residues. TCRbeta libraries were built with three rounds of nested PCR, modified from ARM-PCR. One entry per CDR3 protein, called by TCRdb with MiXCR from the multiplex PCR reads. The table lists under 140,000 distinct CDR3 sequences, approximately 84% of them singletons. About this clonotype itself: The antigen remains undetermined.

The template was RNA from unsorted bulk tissue. Newly diagnosed lung cancer patients had thoracic surgery in China, August–late 2014, without prior chemotherapy. Material: lung tumor tissue. The chain recombines TRBV11-3 with TRBJ2-7; a possible D gene is TRBD1 (6 bases). This TCR was recovered from a man in his 70s with non-small cell lung cancer. The CDR3, as DNA: TGTGCTAACAGCTTAACAGGGCTTTTATCCTACGAGCAGTACTTC. This encodes CANSLTGLLSYEQYF. Based on the CDR3 plus reference TRBV11-3 and TRBJ2-7, the full variable domain is EAGVVQSPRYKIIEKKQPVAFWCNPISGHNTLYWYLQNLGQGPELLIRYENEEAVDDSQLPKDRFSAERLKGVDSTLKIQPAELGDSAVYLCANSLTGLLSYEQYFGPGTRLTVT.